Given below is one TCR beta chain in context. Its antigen is unknown. This sample was included in a study of blood T cells in healthy people across ages. With 4 bases removed from V and 3 bases from J, the gap between germline ends came to 13 bases. This CDR3 contains 15 residues. Germline loops: CDR1 LGHDT, CDR2 YNNKEL (reference sequence). Study outcomes and limitations: Strong correlation was found linking TCR beta diversity to naive T cell percentage.

A second PCR, run for about 6 to 11 cycles, used a sample-barcoded 5' primer plus a J-beta primer mix. TCRdb analysed the 5' RACE reads with MiXCR anew, one entry per CDR3 protein. Among about 680,000 distinct CDR3 sequences listed, about half were seen once. The gene calls are TRBV3-1 and TRBJ2-1; no clear D gene. Sequenced input: blood. This TCR was sampled from an older woman in good health. Here the CDR3 reads CASSPRQPLYNEQFF. In DNA form, the CDR3 reads TGTGCCAGCAGCCCAAGGCAACCTCTCTACAATGAGCAGTTCTTC.